This TCR beta chain was found in a study of cytomegalovirus exposure and HLA in healthy donors. The PCR ran on 60 Vbeta and 13 Jbeta primers. TCRdb keeps only in-frame clones here, not all; method: immunoSEQ multiplex PCR. The sample lists fewer than 200,000 clones, around 90% occurring once. General study points: Certain indistinguishable V segments, among them TRBV6-2 and TRBV6-3, were excluded. TCR beta V- and J-gene trimming was later associated with a missense DCLRE1C variant.

About this clone itself: What it recognizes is unknown.

The CDR3 covers 14 residues. The germline V gene encodes CDR1 SGHTA and CDR2 FQGNSA. Trimming shortened V by 6 bases and J by 4 bases, and 13 bases separated the two germline ends. V is TRBV7-2 and J is TRBJ2-1, with D possibly matching TRBD2 (5 bases). The specimen sequenced was PBMCs. The source is a woman in her thirties in good health and CMV-seronegative. CDR3 sequence reads: CASRSFRGYNEQFF. The CDR3 DNA sequence: TGTGCCAGCAGGTCTTTTCGGGGTTACAATGAGCAGTTCTTC.